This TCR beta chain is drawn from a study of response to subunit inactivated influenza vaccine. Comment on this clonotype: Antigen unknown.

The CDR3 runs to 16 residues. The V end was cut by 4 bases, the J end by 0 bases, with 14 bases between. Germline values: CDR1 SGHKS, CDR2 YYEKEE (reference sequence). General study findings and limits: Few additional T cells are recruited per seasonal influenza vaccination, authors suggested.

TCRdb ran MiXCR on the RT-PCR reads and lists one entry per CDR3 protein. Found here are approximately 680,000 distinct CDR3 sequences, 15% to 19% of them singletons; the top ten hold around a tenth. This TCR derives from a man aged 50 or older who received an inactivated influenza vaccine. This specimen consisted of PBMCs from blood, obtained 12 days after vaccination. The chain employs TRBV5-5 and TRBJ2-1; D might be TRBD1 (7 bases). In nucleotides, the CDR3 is TGTGCCAGCAGCCGGGAGACAGGGAGCTCCTACAATGAGCAGTTCTTC. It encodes CASSRETGSSYNEQFF.